The present T cell receptor beta chain was sequenced within a study of identical twins. Overall study findings and caveats: The conclusions drew on cross-sectional statistical analysis instead of tracking the same donors. Low generation probability was overrepresented in out-of-frame alpha sequences shared by twins. The study found weaker excess twin sharing in beta out-of-frame sequences. Models, which agreed with sharing between unrelated individuals, nonetheless underestimated the out-of-frame TCR alpha sharing seen in monozygotic twins.

CDR3 length equals 11 residues. V trimming: 7 bases; J trimming: 11 bases; junction bases outside the gene matches: 6. Per germline, CDR1 MNHNY and CDR2 SVGAGI (reference sequence). Note on this clonotype: Its antigen is undetermined.

TCRdb re-analysed the 5' RACE reads in MiXCR, keeping a single row per CDR3 protein. The table has roughly 250,000 distinct CDR3 sequences, more than 13% seen once. V usage is TRBV6-6 and J usage is TRBJ1-1, with 8 bases matching TRBD1. This receptor was identified in a young woman in good health. The sample was memory (CD45RO+) T cells sorted from blood. CDR3 amino acids: CASTRTGWAFF. The CDR3 nucleotides read TGTGCCAGCACCAGGACAGGGTGGGCTTTCTTT.